Listed below are T cell receptor beta chains from one sample, sequenced in a study of somatic mutations in cytotoxic T cells in rheumatoid arthritis. Generated by immunoSEQ multiplex PCR, the TCRdb table keeps only in-frame clones and is missing some. The data contain about 26,000 clones, 82% of them singletons. Sample: CD8+ T cells sorted from blood. The receptors originated from a man over 45 in good health. Both conserved end residues are part of each CDR3.

v_gene: TRBV5-6; len: 15; CDR3aa: CASSSGTGKIQPQHF
v_gene: TRBV9; len: 13; CDR3aa: CASSMGLADEQYF
v_gene: TRBV2; len: 10; CDR3aa: CASIGETQYF
v_gene: TRBV9; len: 13; CDR3aa: CASSVTSNGEQYF
v_gene: TRBV2; len: 13; CDR3aa: CASSDRGDYGYTF
v_gene: TRBV6-5; len: 16; CDR3aa: CASSYSMGELNTEAFF
v_gene: TRBV13; len: 16; CDR3aa: CASSDASGASYNEQFF
v_gene: TRBV5-1; len: 14; CDR3aa: CASSLGGQNYGYTF
v_gene: TRBV19; len: 17; CDR3aa: CASSTPAGNAGNQPQHF
v_gene: TRBV9; len: 17; CDR3aa: CASSPKVLGGTHTEAFF
v_gene: TRBV9; len: 14; CDR3aa: CASSVGKGHYGYTF
v_gene: TRBV7-6; len: 14; CDR3aa: CASRETGIPGELFF
v_gene: TRBV19; len: 14; CDR3aa: CASSPSGGTDTQYF
v_gene: TRBV6-6; len: 11; CDR3aa: CASSIQGFQYF
v_gene: TRBV6-5; len: 15; CDR3aa: CASRPQQGGFTEAFF
v_gene: TRBV11-3; len: 16; CDR3aa: CASSLRGFSGKETQYF
v_gene: TRBV7-2; len: 15; CDR3aa: CASSLRAPNPYEQYF
v_gene: TRBV29-1; len: 13; CDR3aa: CSVSDGSSYEQYF
v_gene: TRBV4-1; len: 15; CDR3aa: CASSRSGRAPDTQYF
v_gene: TRBV19; len: 15; CDR3aa: CASTPGQGFSYEQYF
v_gene: TRBV9; len: 15; CDR3aa: CASSARQAEPYGYTF
v_gene: TRBV7-9; len: 15; CDR3aa: CASSLAGGNNQPQHF
v_gene: TRBV6-5; len: 15; CDR3aa: CASSLSPGVYNEQFF
v_gene: TRBV11-3; len: 12; CDR3aa: CASSPGRYEQYF
v_gene: TRBV2; len: 16; CDR3aa: CASSNLRVGSSYEQYF
v_gene: TRBV7-9; len: 15; CDR3aa: CASSPPGAGSETQYF
v_gene: TRBV11-3; len: 17; CDR3aa: CASSLAGTGRRDDGYTF
v_gene: TRBV27; len: 13; CDR3aa: CASSLGGGQPQHF
v_gene: TRBV6-1; len: 14; CDR3aa: CASSASRAWNEQFF
v_gene: TRBV13; len: 14; CDR3aa: CASSLRTGSEKLFF
v_gene: TRBV5-1; len: 15; CDR3aa: CASSFRGALADTQYF
v_gene: TRBV7-9; len: 14; CDR3aa: CASIPGGGNTEAFF
v_gene: TRBV9; len: 14; CDR3aa: CASSPGGSYNEQFF
v_gene: TRBV7-6; len: 16; CDR3aa: CASSVRLAERTDTQYF
v_gene: TRBV27; len: 15; CDR3aa: CASSPPGTVNTEAFF
v_gene: TRBV7-9; len: 15; CDR3aa: CASSLGRVGPEKLFF
v_gene: TRBV5-1; len: 13; CDR3aa: CASSLGGLDEQFF
v_gene: TRBV5-1; len: 13; CDR3aa: CASTSGSHNEQFF
v_gene: TRBV11-3; len: 14; CDR3aa: CASSSSEGGYEQYF
v_gene: TRBV2; len: 16; CDR3aa: CASRDPGTDYSYEQYF
v_gene: TRBV4-1; len: 15; CDR3aa: CASSPVAGSTDTQYF
v_gene: TRBV6-1; len: 11; CDR3aa: CASSPSYEQYF
v_gene: TRBV13; len: 13; CDR3aa: CASSLRGQTEAFF
v_gene: TRBV2; len: 15; CDR3aa: CASSEGGGSSYEQYF
v_gene: TRBV9; len: 15; CDR3aa: CASSARQAANYGYTF
v_gene: TRBV29-1; len: 16; CDR3aa: CSVEVGVGVYSYEQYF
v_gene: TRBV4-1; len: 13; CDR3aa: CASSQVSTDTQYF
v_gene: TRBV27; len: 15; CDR3aa: CASSLMASGRDEQFF
v_gene: TRBV6-5; len: 13; CDR3aa: CASSYTDNQPQHF
v_gene: TRBV5-8; len: 14; CDR3aa: CASSLLITAYGYTF
v_gene: TRBV2; len: 14; CDR3aa: CASSSGTGDYEQYF
v_gene: TRBV27; len: 13; CDR3aa: CASSLYGDLEQYF
v_gene: TRBV9; len: 15; CDR3aa: CASSVGTSGSYEQYF